The rows below give T cell receptor beta chains drawn from one sample of a study of neurological immune-mediated disorders. MiXCR, applied by TCRdb to the 5' RACE reads, yields one record per CDR3 protein. This sample has 15,000 to 20,000 distinct CDR3 sequences, with approximately 26% found just once. Sequenced material: PBMCs. The receptors were gathered from a middle-aged man with HTLV-1-associated myelopathy (HAM/TSP). Both conserved end residues are part of each CDR3. A D gene is named only where the DNA matches it firmly.

>TRBV2|TRBD1|TRBJ1-2
CASSETGIYGYTF
>TRBV10-3|TRBD2|TRBJ2-1
CAISKGGTSGNYYNEQFF
>TRBV5-1|.|TRBJ1-2
CASSLEGLIYGYTF
>TRBV5-6|.|TRBJ2-4
CASSFLALAKNIQYF
>TRBV4-2|.|TRBJ2-3
CASSRQKTGLGTDTQYF
>TRBV6-1|TRBD1|TRBJ2-7
CASSERQGAHYEQYF
>TRBV5-1|.|TRBJ2-1
CASSLEGSYNEQFF
>TRBV7-2|.|TRBJ2-7
CASKRDSYEQYF
>TRBV4-1|TRBD2|TRBJ2-3
CASSPGTSADTQYF
>TRBV19|.|TRBJ2-7
CASSPGQGSSYEQYF
>TRBV2|.|TRBJ2-3
CASSEGTASTDTQYF
>TRBV5-1|.|TRBJ2-1
CASSQLQVYNEQFF
>TRBV21-1|.|TRBJ1-6
CASSNRDRHNSPLHF
>TRBV5-1|.|TRBJ1-1
CASSLLATNTEAFF
>TRBV15|.|TRBJ1-1
CATSKDRNTEAFF
>TRBV20-1|TRBD1|TRBJ1-1
CSATTGGEGTEAFF
>TRBV11-2|TRBD2|TRBJ2-1
CASSSGGAYNEQFF
>TRBV6-4|.|TRBJ2-7
CASPSDEQYF
>TRBV5-1|TRBD1|TRBJ1-4
CASSSTGQREKLFF
>TRBV5-6|.|TRBJ2-7
CASNPPRCRVYEQYF
>TRBV27|.|TRBJ1-6
CASSQTRSPLHF
>TRBV18|.|TRBJ1-1
CASSPLKGIVNTEAFF
>TRBV27|TRBD1|TRBJ1-2
CASSSRQGNYGYTF
>TRBV5-1|TRBD2|TRBJ2-5
CASTNSGGPQETQYF
>TRBV6-6|TRBD1|TRBJ2-1
CASRGQGAPRGSYNEQFF
>TRBV20-1|.|TRBJ1-2
CSASPWANYGYTF
>TRBV29-1|.|TRBJ2-7
CSAMLGFEQYF
>TRBV29-1|.|TRBJ2-3
CSVEPQGRAADTQYF
>TRBV20-1|.|TRBJ1-5
CSARSGGEYQPQHF